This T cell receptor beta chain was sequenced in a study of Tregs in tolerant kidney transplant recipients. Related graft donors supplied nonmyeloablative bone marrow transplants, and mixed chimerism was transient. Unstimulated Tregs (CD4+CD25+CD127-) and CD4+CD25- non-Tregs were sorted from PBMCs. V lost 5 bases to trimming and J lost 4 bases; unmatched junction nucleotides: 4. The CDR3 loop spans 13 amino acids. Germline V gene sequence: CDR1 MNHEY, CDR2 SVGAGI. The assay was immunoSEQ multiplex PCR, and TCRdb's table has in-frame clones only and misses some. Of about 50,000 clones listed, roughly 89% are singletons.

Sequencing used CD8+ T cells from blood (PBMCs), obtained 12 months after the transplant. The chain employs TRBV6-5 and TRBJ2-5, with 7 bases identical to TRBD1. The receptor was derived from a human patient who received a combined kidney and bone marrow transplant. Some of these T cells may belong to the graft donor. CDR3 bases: TGTGCCAGCAGTCCGACAGGGAGAGAGACCCAGTACTTC. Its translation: CASSPTGRETQYF.